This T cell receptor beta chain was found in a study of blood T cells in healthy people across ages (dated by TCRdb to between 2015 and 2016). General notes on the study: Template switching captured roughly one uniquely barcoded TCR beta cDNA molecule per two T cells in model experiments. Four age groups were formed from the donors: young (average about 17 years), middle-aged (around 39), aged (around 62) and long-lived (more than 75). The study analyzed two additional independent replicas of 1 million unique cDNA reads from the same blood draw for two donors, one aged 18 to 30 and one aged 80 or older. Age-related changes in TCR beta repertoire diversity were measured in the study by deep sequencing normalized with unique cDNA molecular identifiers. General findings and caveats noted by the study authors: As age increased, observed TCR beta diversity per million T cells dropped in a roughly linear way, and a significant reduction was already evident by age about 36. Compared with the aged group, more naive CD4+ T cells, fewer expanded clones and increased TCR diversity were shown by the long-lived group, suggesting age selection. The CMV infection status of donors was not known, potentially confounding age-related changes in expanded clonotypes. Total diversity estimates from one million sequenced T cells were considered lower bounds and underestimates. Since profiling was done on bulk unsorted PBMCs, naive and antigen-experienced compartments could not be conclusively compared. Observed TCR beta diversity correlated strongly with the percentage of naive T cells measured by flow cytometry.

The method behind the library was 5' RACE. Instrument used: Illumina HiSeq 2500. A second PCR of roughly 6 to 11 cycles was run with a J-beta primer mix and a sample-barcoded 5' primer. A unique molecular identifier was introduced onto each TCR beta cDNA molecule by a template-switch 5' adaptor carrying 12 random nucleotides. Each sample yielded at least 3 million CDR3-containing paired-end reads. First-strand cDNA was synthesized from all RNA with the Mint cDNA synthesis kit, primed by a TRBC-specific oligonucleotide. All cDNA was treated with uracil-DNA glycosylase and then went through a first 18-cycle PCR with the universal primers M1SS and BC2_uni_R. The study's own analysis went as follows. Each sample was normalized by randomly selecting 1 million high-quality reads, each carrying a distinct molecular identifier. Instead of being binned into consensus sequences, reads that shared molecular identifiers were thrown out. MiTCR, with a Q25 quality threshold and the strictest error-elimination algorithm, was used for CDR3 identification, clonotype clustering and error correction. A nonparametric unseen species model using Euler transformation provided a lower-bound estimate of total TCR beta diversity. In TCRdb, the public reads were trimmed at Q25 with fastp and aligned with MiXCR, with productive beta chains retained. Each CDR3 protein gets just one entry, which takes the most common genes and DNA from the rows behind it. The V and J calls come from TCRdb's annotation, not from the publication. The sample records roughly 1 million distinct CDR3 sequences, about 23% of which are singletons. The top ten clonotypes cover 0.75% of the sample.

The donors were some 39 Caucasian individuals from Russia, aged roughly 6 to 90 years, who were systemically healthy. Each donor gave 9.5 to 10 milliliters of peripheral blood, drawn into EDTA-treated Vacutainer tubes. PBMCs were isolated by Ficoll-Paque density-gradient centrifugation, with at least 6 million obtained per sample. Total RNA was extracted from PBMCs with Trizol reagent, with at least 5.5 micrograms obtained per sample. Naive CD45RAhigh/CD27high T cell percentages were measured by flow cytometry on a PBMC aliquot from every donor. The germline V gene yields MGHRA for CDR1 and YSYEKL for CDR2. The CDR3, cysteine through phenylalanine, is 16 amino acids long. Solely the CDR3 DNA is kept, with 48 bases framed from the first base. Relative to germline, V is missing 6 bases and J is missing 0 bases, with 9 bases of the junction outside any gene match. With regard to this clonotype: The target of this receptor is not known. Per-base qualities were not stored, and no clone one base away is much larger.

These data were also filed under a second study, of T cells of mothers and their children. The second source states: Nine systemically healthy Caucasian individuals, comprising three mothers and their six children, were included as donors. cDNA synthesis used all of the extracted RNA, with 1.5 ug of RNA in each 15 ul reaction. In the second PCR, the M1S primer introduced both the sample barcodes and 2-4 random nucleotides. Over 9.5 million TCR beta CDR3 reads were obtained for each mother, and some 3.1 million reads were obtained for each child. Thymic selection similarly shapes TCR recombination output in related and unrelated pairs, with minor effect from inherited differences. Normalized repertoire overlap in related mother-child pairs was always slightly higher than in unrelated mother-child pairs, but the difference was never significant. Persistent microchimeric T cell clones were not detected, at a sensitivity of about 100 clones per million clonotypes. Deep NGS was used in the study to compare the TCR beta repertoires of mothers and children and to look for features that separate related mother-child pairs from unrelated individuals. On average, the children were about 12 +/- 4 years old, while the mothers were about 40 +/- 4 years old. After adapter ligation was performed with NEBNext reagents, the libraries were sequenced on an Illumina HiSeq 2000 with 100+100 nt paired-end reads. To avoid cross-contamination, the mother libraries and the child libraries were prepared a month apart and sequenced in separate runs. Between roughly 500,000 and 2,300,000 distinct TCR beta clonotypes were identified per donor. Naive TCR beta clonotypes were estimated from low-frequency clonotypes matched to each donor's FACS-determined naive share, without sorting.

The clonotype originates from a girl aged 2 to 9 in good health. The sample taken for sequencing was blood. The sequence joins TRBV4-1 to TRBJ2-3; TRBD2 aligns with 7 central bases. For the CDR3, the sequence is CASSPTGGVSTDTQYF. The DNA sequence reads TGCGCCAGCAGTCCCACGGGGGGAGTTAGCACAGATACGCAGTATTTT.